Below are 23 T cell receptor beta chains sequenced from a single sample in a study of blood T cell repertoires in COVID-19. Generated by immunoSEQ multiplex PCR, the TCRdb table keeps only in-frame clones and is missing some. The sample shows around 140,000 clones, about 89% of them seen only once. Sequencing was carried out using peripheral blood. The receptors derive from a middle-aged man with active or convalescent COVID-19.

V and J are TRBV29-1 and TRBJ1-2; the D gene is possibly TRBD1 (5 bases). CDR1 is SQVTM, CDR2 ANQGSEA, per germline. V was cut by 4 bases and J by 7 bases, with 16 bases left in between. CDR3 length: 13 amino acids. The CDR3 loop is CSVALADGAGYTF. CDR3 DNA sequence: TGCAGCGTTGCTTTGGCGGATGGGGCTGGCTACACCTTC.

The chain couples TRBV5-1 to TRBJ2-1; D is unresolved. Trimming pared 1 base from V and 3 bases from J, leaving 5 bases between. The CDR3 contains 13 residues. CDR1 is SGHRS, CDR2 YFSETQ, per germline. CDR3 DNA: TGCGCCAGCAGCTTGAGGAGCTACAATGAGCAGTTCTTC. Translating gives CASSLRSYNEQFF.

J is TRBJ2-5 and V is TRBV5-4; possible D gene TRBD1, 6 bases. The CDR3 contains 16 residues. From germline, CDR1 is SGHNT and CDR2 YYREEE (reference sequence). Deletions cut 3 bases from V and 1 base from J, with 16 bases between. CDR3 bases: TGTGCCAGCAGCTCACAGGGAAGTGGACTCCAAGAGACCCAGTACTTC. It translates to CASSSQGSGLQETQYF.

This clone was observed a handful of times. The rearrangement joins TRBV18 to TRBJ2-7; 8 positions match TRBD1. The germline V gene encodes CDR1 KGHSH and CDR2 LQKENI. The CDR3 runs to 14 residues. After removal of 3 bases from V and 6 bases from J, the junction contained 7 bases not matched to a gene. The CDR3: CASSPSRGLSEQYF. CDR3 nucleotide sequence: TGTGCCAGCTCACCTAGCAGGGGGCTCAGCGAGCAGTACTTC.

J is TRBJ2-1 and V is TRBV6-6; 9 bases are shared with TRBD2. CDR3 length equals 19 residues. Trimming removed 5 bases from V and 3 bases from J; junction bases left unmatched: 17. CDR1 is MNHNY, CDR2 SVGAGI, per germline (reference sequence). The CDR3 nucleotides read TGTGCCAGCAGTCACGCCCTTCGCGGGGGGGCGAGAGGCTACAATGAGCAGTTCTTC. Protein product: CASSHALRGGARGYNEQFF.

This clone was found once. V and J are TRBV28 and TRBJ1-5, with a tentative D call TRBD1 (6 bases). The V gene's germline CDR1 is MDHEN and CDR2 SYDVKM. Trimming stripped 6 bases from V and 0 bases from J, with 12 bases between. The CDR3 extends over 15 amino acids. The CDR3 sequence: CASRPTGYSNQPQHF. The CDR3 DNA reads TGTGCCAGCAGACCGACAGGATATAGCAATCAGCCCCAGCATTTT.

V gene TRBV14 combines with J gene TRBJ2-1; 10 bases align to TRBD2. The CDR3 is 15 residues long. Germline V gene lookup returns CDR1 SGHDN and CDR2 FVKESK. V gave up 4 bases and J gave up 4 bases; unmatched junction bases: 4. Here the CDR3 reads CASSPGLAIYNEQFF. As DNA, the CDR3 is TGTGCCAGCAGCCCGGGACTAGCGATTTACAATGAGCAGTTCTTC. Complete variable domain (other parts from reference TRBV14 and TRBJ2-1): EAGVTQFPSHSVIEKGQTVTLRCDPISGHDNLYWYRRVMGKEIKFLLHFVKESKQDESGMPNNRFLAERTGGTYSTLKVQPAELEDSGVYFCASSPGLAIYNEQFFGPGTRLTVL.

V is TRBV4-2 and J is TRBJ1-6; the match to TRBD1 covers 10 bases. The CDR3 sequence is 18 residues long. Germline V lookup: CDR1 LGHNA, CDR2 YNFKEQ. Trimming took 3 bases from V and 0 from J; bases not matched to a gene: 5. DNA of the CDR3: TGTGCCAGCAGCCAGGGACAGGGGCTGAGCTCCTATAATTCACCCCTCCACTTT. Translated, it gives CASSQGQGLSSYNSPLHF.

The chain uses TRBV30 and TRBJ1-2; possibly TRBD1 for D (5 bases). Germline assignment: CDR1 GTSNPN and CDR2 SVGIG (reference sequence). The CDR3 runs 12 residues. V lost 8 bases to trimming and J lost 5 bases, with 15 bases between them. This CDR3 reads CARNQGAYGYTF. CDR3 sequence (DNA): TGTGCCCGCAATCAGGGCGCGTATGGCTACACCTTC.

The V and J genes are TRBV11-2 and TRBJ2-1, with TRBD2 matching over 9 bases. The CDR3 runs 15 residues. The V gene's germline CDR1 is SGHAT and CDR2 FQNNGV. The J segment lost 3 bases and the V segment lost 1 base, leaving 1 base of the junction unmatched. The CDR3 loop is CASSLGGGGYNEQFF. In nucleotides, the CDR3 is TGTGCCAGCAGCTTAGGCGGGGGGGGCTACAATGAGCAGTTCTTC. Full variable domain (remainder filled in from reference TRBV11-2 and TRBJ2-1): EAGVAQSPRYKIIEKRQSVAFWCNPISGHATLYWYQQILGQGPKLLIQFQNNGVVDDSQLPKDRFSAERLKGVDSTLKIQPAKLEDSAVYLCASSLGGGGYNEQFFGPGTRLTVL.

The chain carries TRBV6-1 and TRBJ1-4; 10 bases align to TRBD1. The CDR3 is 16 residues long. Germline V CDR1 and CDR2: MNHNS, SASEGT. V was pared by 4 bases and J by 8 bases, with 10 bases of the junction left unmatched. The CDR3 is CASSAGTGVRGEKLFF. CDR3 nucleotides: TGTGCCAGCAGTGCCGGGACAGGGGTCCGGGGCGAAAAACTGTTTTTT.

V and J are TRBV19 and TRBJ1-2; 8 bases match TRBD1. V lost 10 bases and J lost 6; bases outside the gene matches: 10. From germline, CDR1 is LNHDA and CDR2 SQIVND (reference sequence). This CDR3 is built from 13 residues. CDR3 in amino acids: CATGTGRGNGYTF. As DNA, the CDR3 is TGTGCCACTGGGACAGGCCGAGGGAATGGCTACACCTTC.

The chain links TRBV30 to TRBJ2-7; D possibly corresponds to TRBD1 (5 bases). This CDR3 region has 14 residues. Between the trimmed V and J ends, which lost 0 bases and 5 bases, there was a span of 14 bases. Germline values: CDR1 GTSNPN, CDR2 SVGIG (reference sequence). This CDR3 is CAWSVPGRAHEQYF. The CDR3 region has the DNA TGTGCCTGGAGTGTACCGGGCAGGGCCCACGAGCAGTACTTC.

V is TRBV14 and J is TRBJ2-1; TRBD1 aligns across 7 bases. This CDR3 is 11 amino acids long. In germline, CDR1 is SGHDN, CDR2 FVKESK. V dropped 5 bases and J dropped 9; count of bases not matched to a gene: 1. Written as DNA, the CDR3 is TGTGCCAGCAGCAGACAGGGTGAGCAGTTCTTC. It is translated as CASSRQGEQFF. Looking up the rest from reference TRBV14 and TRBJ2-1 gives the full variable domain: EAGVTQFPSHSVIEKGQTVTLRCDPISGHDNLYWYRRVMGKEIKFLLHFVKESKQDESGMPNNRFLAERTGGTYSTLKVQPAELEDSGVYFCASSRQGEQFFGPGTRLTVL.

This clone has only a few counts. This chain links TRBV6-2 or TRBV6-3 with TRBJ2-1; 7 positions match TRBD2. After removal of 1 base from V and 8 bases from J, the junction contained 11 bases not matched to a gene. CDR1 is MNHEY, CDR2 SVGEGT, per germline. The CDR3 totals 16 residues. CDR3 protein: CASSYLTGGVRDEQFF. The DNA of the CDR3 is TGTGCCAGCAGTTACTTAACGGGGGGAGTTCGGGATGAGCAGTTCTTC.

The chain carries TRBV13 and TRBJ1-1; D might be TRBD1 (6 bases). Trimming removed 0 bases from V and 11 bases from J, with 13 bases in between. Looked up from germline, CDR1 is PRHDT and CDR2 is FYEKMQ (reference sequence). CDR3 length: 13 amino acids. The CDR3 loop is CASSLGAEGDAFF. DNA of the CDR3: TGTGCCAGCAGCTTAGGGGCTGAGGGGGACGCTTTCTTT.

Details on this clone: In the same sample, other DNA sequences code for this CDR3. The gene calls are TRBV19 and TRBJ1-5; D call uncertain. CDR3 length: 15 amino acids. Per germline, CDR1 LNHDA and CDR2 SQIVND (reference sequence). Trimming cost V 2 bases and J 0 bases, with 8 bases left between them. Written as DNA, the CDR3 is TGTGCCAGTAGTATAAACCGAGTTAGCAATCAGCCCCAGCATTTT. Protein product: CASSINRVSNQPQHF.

The chain joins TRBV5-1 to TRBJ2-7; 10 nucleotides agree with TRBD2. The junction had 7 bases not matched to a gene; V was cut back by 2 bases and J by 5 bases. This CDR3 is built from 15 residues. Germline V CDR1 and CDR2: SGHRS, YFSETQ. In DNA form, the CDR3 reads TGCGCCAGCAGCTTAAGCGGGGGGGCCGGGCACGAGCAGTACTTC. Amino acid sequence: CASSLSGGAGHEQYF.

This clone appeared once. The chain links TRBV12-5 to TRBJ2-7, with 7 bases fitting TRBD1. With V trimmed by 7 bases and J by 3 bases, 6 bases remained unmatched. The CDR3 covers 13 residues. Germline loops: CDR1 LGHNT, CDR2 FRNRAP. The CDR3 nucleotides read TGTGCTAGTGCCTTCGACAGGGACTACGAGCAGTACTTC. Translated: CASAFDRDYEQYF.

V is TRBV12-5 and J is TRBJ1-4; a weak D match, TRBD1 (5 bases). Trimming cost V 8 bases and J 8 bases, with 12 bases left between them. Germline CDR1 and CDR2: LGHNT and FRNRAP. The CDR3 consists of 12 residues. Here the CDR3 reads CASRGGEEKLFF. DNA for the CDR3: TGTGCTAGTCGTGGAGGGGAAGAAAAACTGTTTTTT.

This chain joins TRBV5-1 and TRBJ2-7; 7 nucleotides agree with TRBD1. V gave up 4 bases and J gave up 4 bases; unmatched junction bases: 8. Germline CDR1 SGHRS, CDR2 YFSETQ. The CDR3 loop spans 14 amino acids. The CDR3 nucleotides read TGCGCCAGCAGCAAAGGCGACAGGGCTTACGAGCAGTACTTC. Its translation: CASSKGDRAYEQYF.

This chain connects TRBV10-2 to TRBJ1-6; no definite D call. V was pared by 2 bases and J by 9 bases, with 20 bases between. Germline V CDR1 and CDR2: WSHSY, SAAADI. The CDR3 sequence is 17 residues long. CDR3 amino acids: CASSEPRTGRLSSPLHF. CDR3 bases: TGCGCCAGCAGTGAGCCGAGGACGGGGAGGTTAAGTTCACCCCTCCACTTT.

The chain links TRBV3-1 (or the pseudogene TRBV3-2) to TRBJ2-7, with 11 bases that match TRBD1. Germline V lookup: CDR1 LGHDT, CDR2 YNNKEL (reference sequence). The CDR3 contains 17 residues. The V gene end was trimmed by 4 bases and the J gene end by 1 base; junction bases not matched to a gene: 9. The CDR3, as DNA: TGTGCCAGCAGCCGCGGAGGGACAGGGGGTTTATCCTACGAGCAGTACTTC. This translates into CASSRGGTGGLSYEQYF.